The clone carrying this T cell receptor beta chain was counted a few times. Its antigen is as yet unknown. The sample has other DNA sequences that encode this CDR3 too. Expressed TCRB transcripts were sequenced, since all the RNA that had been isolated was reverse transcribed. Libraries were prepared by immunoSEQ multiplex PCR; TCRdb keeps only in-frame clonotypes and omits some of them. The table lists about 160,000 clones, around 8% of them singletons, with around 0.9% in the top ten. Per germline, CDR1 SGDLS and CDR2 YYNGEE. This CDR3 region has 14 residues. Trimming removed 0 bases from V and 7 bases from J; junction bases left unmatched: 7. The data were taken from a study of beta chain features in type 1 diabetes. A CD45RO/CCR7/CD25/CD127/CD95/CD27 panel sorted naive, central memory, regulatory and stem cell-like memory CD4+ cells. Study-level findings and limits: Shortening that was moderate but significant affected the TCRB CDR3s of Type 1 diabetes patients in all four CD4+ subsets.

The sequenced sample was central memory CD4+ T cells from blood. This receptor was taken from a woman between 35 and 50 years old with type 1 diabetes. The chain is built from TRBV9 and TRBJ2-7; 7 bases are a match to TRBD1. CDR3 nucleotides: TGTGCCAGCAGCGTAGACTACAGGGGCCGAGAGCAGTACTTC. Protein: CASSVDYRGREQYF.